Listed here are 20 T cell receptor beta chains from one sample, sequenced in a study of neurological immune-mediated disorders. TCRdb passed the 5' RACE reads through MiXCR, listing each CDR3 protein once. The sample holds about 9,200 distinct CDR3 sequences, under 25% seen once. The specimen sequenced was CD8+ T cells from blood. The receptors originated from a woman aged 55-70 years with HTLV-1-associated myelopathy (HAM/TSP).

This clonotype appeared many times. This sequence joins TRBV12-3 or TRBV12-4 and TRBJ1-2; TRBD1 matches 9 bases. The CDR3 is 15 amino acids. The V gene end was trimmed by 6 bases and the J gene end by 5 bases; junction bases not matched to a gene: 10. CDR3 protein: CASSRQGVPGYGYTF. The CDR3 DNA is TGTGCCAGCAGCCGACAGGGGGTCCCAGGGTATGGCTACACCTTC.

At least ten counts were recorded for this clonotype. The rearrangement links TRBV5-1 to TRBJ2-2; no definite D call. Looked up from germline, CDR1 is SGHRS and CDR2 is YFSETQ. V was trimmed by 4 bases and J by 7 bases, leaving 8 bases between them. The CDR3 runs 12 residues. The CDR3 protein is CASSQSHGELFF. The CDR3 nucleotides read TGCGCCAGCAGCCAATCGCACGGGGAGCTGTTTTTT. Full variable domain (outside the CDR3, taken from reference TRBV5-1 and TRBJ2-2): KAGVTQTPRYLIKTRGQQVTLSCSPISGHRSVSWYQQTPGQGLQFLFEYFSETQRNKGNFPGRFSGRQFSNSRSEMNVSTLELGDSALYLCASSQSHGELFFGEGSRLTVL.

By proportion, this clonotype is medium-sized (0.01 to 0.1%). The chain carries TRBV9 and TRBJ2-1; D may match TRBD1 or TRBD2 (5 bases each). V was shortened by 0 bases and J by 5 bases, with 12 bases between the two germline ends. The CDR3 spans 15 residues. Germline CDR1 is SGDLS and CDR2 is YYNGEE. This CDR3 is CASSVVGGPNNEQFF. The CDR3 DNA is TGTGCCAGCAGCGTAGTTGGGGGTCCGAACAATGAGCAGTTCTTC. Using reference TRBV9 and TRBJ2-1 for the parts outside the CDR3, the full variable domain is DSGVTQTPKHLITATGQRVTLRCSPRSGDLSVYWYQQSLDQGLQFLIQYYNGEERAKGNILERFSAQQFPDLHSELNLSSLELGDSALYFCASSVVGGPNNEQFFGPGTRLTVL.

This clonotype was seen ten or more times. The CDR3 loop reads CASSLSVVDEQYF. In DNA, the CDR3 is TGCGCCAGCAGCTTAAGTGTCGTGGACGAGCAGTACTTC. This chain connects TRBV5-1 to TRBJ2-7, with unresolved D. Trimming shortened V by 2 bases and J by 5 bases, and 11 bases separated the two germline ends. This CDR3 is 13 amino acids long. Germline assignment: CDR1 SGHRS and CDR2 YFSETQ.

The sample holds many counts of this clonotype. This chain joins TRBV4-2 and TRBJ2-7, with 7 bases lining up with TRBD2. The J segment lost 1 base and the V segment lost 3 bases, leaving 6 bases of the junction unmatched. CDR1 is LGHNA, CDR2 YNFKEQ, per germline. This CDR3 spans 15 amino acids. CDR3 region: CASSHQAGRSYEQYF. The DNA of the CDR3 is TGTGCCAGCAGCCACCAAGCGGGGCGATCCTACGAGCAGTACTTC.

This clonotype was counted at least ten times. The V gene is TRBV7-3, the J gene TRBJ2-2, with D perhaps TRBD2 (5 bases). The V and J ends lost 2 bases and 6 bases respectively, with 13 bases between them. The CDR3 is 15 residues long. The germline V gene has CDR1 SGHTA and CDR2 FQGTGA. This CDR3 reads CASSLSAPEAGELFF. The DNA for the CDR3 is TGTGCCAGCAGCTTATCGGCGCCGGAGGCCGGGGAGCTGTTTTTT.

This clonotype was detected many times. The V gene is TRBV5-1, the J gene TRBJ2-1; 9 positions agree with TRBD2. Germline CDR1 and CDR2: SGHRS and YFSETQ. J gave up 2 bases and V 2 bases, and 2 bases lay outside the gene matches. The CDR3 runs 15 residues. This CDR3 is CASSFRGGAYNEQFF. CDR3 nucleotide sequence: TGCGCCAGCAGCTTCCGCGGGGGGGCCTACAATGAGCAGTTCTTC.

This clonotype was counted ten times or more. As DNA, the CDR3 is TGTGCCAGCAGCTTCTCTAGGGACAATGAGCAGTTCTTC. This gives the protein CASSFSRDNEQFF. This chain uses TRBV7-8 with TRBJ2-1, with D hard to call. Germline CDR1 SGHVS, CDR2 FQNEAQ. The CDR3 extends over 13 amino acids. With 3 bases removed from V and 5 bases from J, the gap between germline ends came to 8 bases.

This chain links TRBV5-1 with TRBJ1-1; D ambiguous. Trimming took off 0 bases at V and 0 bases at J, with 9 bases between the two ends. This CDR3 is built from 15 residues. CDR1 is SGHRS and CDR2 is YFSETQ in the germline V gene. The CDR3 region is CASSLVGGLNTEAFF. The CDR3 DNA follows: TGCGCCAGCAGCTTGGTGGGCGGTCTGAACACTGAAGCTTTCTTT.

The chain has TRBV5-1 and TRBJ2-1, with TRBD2 identical over 7 bases. This CDR3 has 15 residues. The V and J ends lost 4 bases and 0 bases, in that order; junction bases with no gene match: 4. Germline CDR1 and CDR2: SGHRS and YFSETQ. The CDR3 reads CASSVPGGSYNEQFF. The CDR3 DNA reads as TGCGCCAGCAGCGTCCCGGGGGGCTCCTACAATGAGCAGTTCTTC. Full variable domain (outside the CDR3, taken from reference TRBV5-1 and TRBJ2-1): KAGVTQTPRYLIKTRGQQVTLSCSPISGHRSVSWYQQTPGQGLQFLFEYFSETQRNKGNFPGRFSGRQFSNSRSEMNVSTLELGDSALYLCASSVPGGSYNEQFFGPGTRLTVL.

There are many counts of this clonotype. The V gene is TRBV20-1, the J gene TRBJ2-7; D unclear. The CDR3 spans 13 residues. Germline V gene sequence: CDR1 DFQATT, CDR2 SNEGSKA (reference sequence). Between the trimmed V and J ends, which lost 4 bases and 1 base, there was a span of 11 bases. CDR3 residues: CSATPLDSYEQYF. DNA for the CDR3: TGCAGTGCTACCCCTTTAGATTCCTACGAGCAGTACTTC.

By proportion, this clonotype is medium-sized. The CDR3 spells CASSPGQEDEKLFF. The CDR3 DNA reads as TGTGCCAGCTCGCCGGGACAGGAGGATGAAAAACTGTTTTTT. The chain carries TRBV9 and TRBJ1-4, with 8 bases lining up with TRBD1. This CDR3 is 14 amino acids long. The V gene end was trimmed by 7 bases and the J gene end by 6 bases; junction bases not matched to a gene: 8. Per the germline V gene, CDR1 is SGDLS and CDR2 is YYNGEE.

This clonotype has a count of ten or more. The V call is TRBV20-1, the J call TRBJ1-1; 11 bases agree with TRBD1. From germline, CDR1 is DFQATT and CDR2 SNEGSKA (reference sequence). The junction had 5 bases not matched to a gene; V was cut back by 3 bases and J by 5 bases. The CDR3 loop spans 14 amino acids. CDR3 region: CSARGTGGETEAFF. The CDR3 nucleotides are TGCAGTGCTAGGGGGACAGGGGGTGAGACTGAAGCTTTCTTT.

The chain joins TRBV6-5 to TRBJ2-1; 10 bases are a match to TRBD2. Germline assignment: CDR1 MNHEY and CDR2 SVGAGI. There are 16 residues in the CDR3. V was pared by 2 bases and J by 6 bases, with 7 bases of the junction left unmatched. CDR3 in amino acids: CASSYKSGGAANEQFF. The CDR3 bases are TGTGCCAGCAGTTACAAGAGCGGGGGGGCGGCCAATGAGCAGTTCTTC.

V is TRBV9 and J is TRBJ2-7; D perhaps matches TRBD1 (6 bases). CDR1 and CDR2 from the germline V gene are SGDLS and YYNGEE. There are 14 residues in the CDR3. V lost 4 bases and J 0 bases, leaving 11 bases between the germline ends. CDR3 loop: CASSPRGNSYEQYF. CDR3 in DNA: TGTGCCAGCAGCCCAAGGGGGAACTCCTACGAGCAGTACTTC. The full variable domain, completed using reference TRBV9 and TRBJ2-7, is DSGVTQTPKHLITATGQRVTLRCSPRSGDLSVYWYQQSLDQGLQFLIQYYNGEERAKGNILERFSAQQFPDLHSELNLSSLELGDSALYFCASSPRGNSYEQYFGPGTRLTVT.

This clonotype was picked up many times. This chain joins TRBV25-1 and TRBJ2-7, with TRBD1 matching over 11 bases. V lost 6 bases to trimming and J lost 1 base; unmatched junction nucleotides: 5. Germline values: CDR1 MGHDK, CDR2 SYGVNS. The CDR3 is made up of 15 amino acids. DNA of the CDR3: TGTGCCAGCAGCATCGGACAGGGGGCGTCCTACGAGCAGTACTTC. This sequence encodes CASSIGQGASYEQYF.

In its sample, this clonotype was seen many times. V usage is TRBV20-1 and J usage is TRBJ2-1; the match to TRBD2 covers 11 bases. V shed 6 bases and J 5 bases; nucleotides not matched to a gene: 6. CDR1 and CDR2 (germline): DFQATT, SNEGSKA (reference sequence). This CDR3 is 14 amino acids long. The CDR3 sequence: CSATTSGVDNEQFF. The CDR3 nucleotides are TGCAGTGCAACGACTAGCGGGGTCGACAATGAGCAGTTCTTC.

This clonotype was counted many times. The chain links TRBV7-8 to TRBJ2-7; 9 bases are shared with TRBD1. CDR1 and CDR2 (germline): SGHVS, FQNEAQ. Trimming removed 5 bases from V and 2 bases from J; junction bases left unmatched: 7. This CDR3 is built from 15 residues. The CDR3 spells CASSVGTGPTYEQYF. The CDR3 nucleotides read TGTGCCAGCAGCGTAGGGACAGGGCCAACCTACGAGCAGTACTTC.

Many counts were recorded for this clonotype. This rearrangement joins TRBV6-4 to TRBJ2-3; 11 bases are shared with TRBD1. CDR3 size: 14 residues. After removal of 3 bases from V and 4 bases from J, the junction contained 0 bases not matched to a gene. Germline V lookup: CDR1 MRHNA, CDR2 SNTAGT. CDR3 sequence reads: CASSEGQGADTQYF. CDR3 nucleotide sequence: TGTGCCAGCAGTGAGGGACAGGGGGCAGATACGCAGTATTTT.

The J gene is TRBJ2-7, the V gene TRBV7-6; TRBD2 matches 9 bases. V gave up 5 bases and J gave up 6 bases; unmatched junction bases: 8. Looked up from germline, CDR1 is SGHVS and CDR2 is FNYEAQ. The CDR3 spans 14 residues. The CDR3 loop reads CASSPGSGGFEQYF. DNA for the CDR3: TGTGCCAGCAGCCCCGGAAGCGGGGGGTTCGAGCAGTACTTC.